This T cell receptor (beta chain) stems from a study of T cell changes during pregnancy in multiple sclerosis (dated by TCRdb to 2018 to 2020). In terms of the full investigation: The study looked at changes in the T cell repertoire across pregnancy in women with multiple sclerosis.

In the case of this clone: Its antigen remains undetermined. No clone much larger than this one lies a single base away; base qualities are absent.

V is clipped by 1 base and J by 0 bases, and the sequence between their germline boundaries is 15 bases long. The CDR3 goes from the cysteine to the phenylalanine over 17 residues. Left in the record is the CDR3 DNA by itself, 51 bases read in frame from the first base. CDR1 MGHRA and CDR2 YSYEKL were looked up in the germline V gene. Library generation was performed with the immunoSEQ multiplex PCR assay. TCRdb carries this immuneACCESS record with in-frame sequences only. Its versions omit some clonotypes, under half of them owing to an unresolved V gene in the studies checked, with the rest unexplained. This sample comprises approximately 100,000 clones, almost 95% of them detected only once. The top ten hold over 0.8% of the sample.

The chain uses TRBV4-1 and TRBJ1-1, with the D gene call left open. Sequencing was performed on peripheral blood, taken before pregnancy. This TCR derives from a female donor with multiple sclerosis, enrolled in a pregnancy study. CDR3 loop: CASSQAGVGVMNTEAFF. Here is the DNA: TGCGCCAGCAGCCAAGCTGGGGTCGGGGTAATGAACACTGAAGCTTTCTTT.